This T cell receptor (beta chain) comes out of a study of T cell repertoires in cytomegalovirus infection. Overall study: Public TCR beta signatures provided an indication of both CMV infection and a matching HLA type.

Regarding this clonotype: Its antigen is unknown.

Study-level points and caveats: Cumulated frequencies of public TCR beta families served to identify carriers of CMV plus the relevant HLA.

The CDR3 loop spans 18 amino acids. The trim removed 9 bases at V and 0 bases at J, leaving 12 bases unmatched. CDR1 is LNHDA and CDR2 is SQIVND in the germline V gene (reference sequence). One entry per CDR3 protein, called by TCRdb with MiXCR from the reads. The data contain around 740,000 distinct CDR3 sequences, approximately 40% of them seen just once; the ten biggest clones take up about 2.8%. The rearrangement links TRBV19 to TRBJ2-2; TRBD2 matches 11 bases. The sequenced sample consisted of PBMCs. This receptor was identified in a human donor in good health (CMV status not recorded). Some clones in this sample may be carry-over from other donors' samples. CDR3: CASKPPSGRTANTGELFF. CDR3 nucleotides: TGTGCCAGCAAACCCCCTAGCGGGAGGACTGCGAACACCGGGGAGCTGTTTTTT.